The clone carrying this TCR beta chain was counted only a few times. Measured with immunoSEQ multiplex PCR; TCRdb has only the in-frame clones, and not every one. This table holds under 200,000 clones, less than 90% found once. The data were obtained in a study of blood T cell repertoires in COVID-19. Germline V gene data show CDR1 as SGHDT and CDR2 as YYEEEE. Trimming shortened V by 4 bases and J by 0 bases, and 17 bases separated the two germline ends. This CDR3 spans 18 amino acids. The sample was PBMCs or T cells enriched from blood (not recorded which). This chain joins TRBV5-6 and TRBJ2-6; D is unclear. This TCR came from a woman in her forties or fifties who had recovered from COVID-19. Written as DNA, the CDR3 is TGTGCCAGCAGCCCCCTTGTGAGCCCGAGCTCTGGGGCCAACGTCCTGACTTTC. Translating it yields CASSPLVSPSSGANVLTF.